Following are 19 T cell receptor beta chains from one sample sequenced in a study of shared clonotypes between healthy human individuals. The method was immunoSEQ multiplex PCR; TCRdb's version includes in-frame clones alone and lacks a portion of them. In the table there are 470,000 or so clones, 70% to 85% of which are singletons. Sequenced sample: PBMCs. These TCRs come from a woman in her forties in good health. Some clones in this sample may be carry-over from other donors' samples.

This chain joins TRBV28 and TRBJ2-7; the D gene could be TRBD1 or TRBD2 (5 bases each). Germline values: CDR1 MDHEN, CDR2 SYDVKM. The CDR3 runs to 14 residues. V lost 3 bases and J 0 bases, leaving 9 bases between the germline ends. CDR3 residues: CASSFRGHSYEQYF. CDR3 DNA sequence: TGTGCCAGCAGTTTTCGGGGCCACTCCTACGAGCAGTACTTC.

The rearrangement joins TRBV4-1 to TRBJ2-3; D may match TRBD1 or TRBD2 (6 bases each). This CDR3 spans 16 amino acids. Germline V gene lookup returns CDR1 MGHRA and CDR2 YSYEKL. The germline V and J ends were trimmed by 0 bases and 8 bases, with 18 bases remaining between them. The CDR3 reads CASSQEVGGRNRTQYF. For the CDR3, the DNA is TGCGCCAGCAGCCAAGAAGTCGGGGGCCGGAATCGTACGCAGTATTTT.

Worth noting for this clone: The junction shows a germline mismatch at one end, possibly a read error. V and J are TRBV19 and TRBJ1-2; D gene ambiguous. Germline V gene sequence: CDR1 LNHDA, CDR2 SQIVND (reference sequence). The CDR3 loop spans 16 amino acids. The CDR3 spells CASTHPRATGNYSYTF. For the CDR3, the DNA is TGTGCCAGTACCCATCCCCGGGCAACGGGGAACTATAGCTACACCTTC.

V gene TRBV19 combines with J gene TRBJ1-5; possibly TRBD1 for D (6 bases). V was cut by 6 bases and J by 0 bases, with 12 bases left in between. Germline CDR1 and CDR2: LNHDA and SQIVND (reference sequence). This CDR3 spans 15 amino acids. As DNA, the CDR3 is TGTGCCAGTAGGGGACAAGAAAATAGCAATCAGCCCCAGCATTTT. Amino acid sequence: CASRGQENSNQPQHF.

This clone turned up a few times. The chain carries TRBV19 and TRBJ1-3; possibly TRBD1 for D (5 bases). The CDR3 totals 15 residues. CDR1 and CDR2 from the germline V gene are LNHDA and SQIVND (reference sequence). The V and J ends lost 2 bases and 0 bases respectively, with 8 bases between them. The CDR3 reads CASSIYGASGNTIYF. The CDR3 nucleotides are TGTGCCAGTAGTATATATGGGGCCTCTGGAAACACCATATATTTT.

The rearrangement joins TRBV30 to TRBJ1-1, with 8 positions matching TRBD1. V shed 8 bases and J 6 bases; nucleotides not matched to a gene: 8. The CDR3 length is 12 residues. Germline V gene lookup returns CDR1 GTSNPN and CDR2 SVGIG (reference sequence). The CDR3 sequence: CAINRGVPEAFF. Written as DNA, the CDR3 is TGTGCCATCAACAGGGGGGTCCCTGAAGCTTTCTTT.

This chain uses TRBV7-2 with TRBJ2-1; 9 bases match TRBD2. The CDR3 spans 16 residues. Germline trimming cut 5 bases from V and 3 bases from J; bases unmatched to any gene: 8. Germline V lookup: CDR1 SGHTA, CDR2 FQGNSA. CDR3 in amino acids: CASSPLAGVVYNEQFF. As DNA, the CDR3 is TGTGCCAGCAGCCCGTTAGCGGGAGTTGTCTACAATGAGCAGTTCTTC.

The chain is built from TRBV7-2 and TRBJ1-5, with D possibly matching TRBD1 (5 bases). The germline CDR1 and CDR2 sequences are SGHTA and FQGNSA. The CDR3 spans 14 residues. Trimming pared 4 bases from V and 4 bases from J, leaving 11 bases between. CDR3 region: CASSSSGGNQPQHF. The CDR3 DNA reads as TGTGCCAGCAGCTCGTCCGGGGGGAATCAGCCCCAGCATTTT.

This chain links TRBV28 with TRBJ2-1; TRBD1 agrees at 7 bases. CDR3 size: 15 residues. Losses at the gene ends were 7 bases for V and 10 bases for J; bases not matched to a gene: 16. Germline V CDR1 and CDR2: MDHEN, SYDVKM. The CDR3 nucleotides are TGTGCCAGCAACGACGGTGGACTTGAGGGGGCGGAGCAGTTCTTC. Protein product: CASNDGGLEGAEQFF. Full variable domain (outside the CDR3, taken from reference TRBV28 and TRBJ2-1): DVKVTQSSRYLVKRTGEKVFLECVQDMDHENMFWYRQDPGLGLRLIYFSYDVKMKEKGDIPEGYSVSREKKERFSLILESASTNQTSMYLCASNDGGLEGAEQFFGPGTRLTVL.

The J gene is TRBJ1-2, the V gene TRBV6-1, with 7 bases fitting TRBD1. J was trimmed by 13 bases and V by 1 base; bases with no gene match: 12. The germline V gene has CDR1 MNHNS and CDR2 SASEGT. CDR3 length: 14 amino acids. Written as DNA, the CDR3 is TGTGCCAGCAGTGAAGATCCAGGGGGGGCAACGTGCACCTTC. Amino acid sequence: CASSEDPGGATCTF.

The chain joins TRBV5-1 to TRBJ1-2; a weak D match, TRBD1 (6 bases). CDR3 length equals 13 residues. CDR1 is SGHRS and CDR2 is YFSETQ in the germline V gene. With 7 bases removed from V and 3 bases from J, the gap between germline ends came to 13 bases. This CDR3 is CASQRGGDYGYTF. The DNA for the CDR3 is TGCGCCAGCCAACGGGGGGGCGACTATGGCTACACCTTC. The full variable domain, its missing parts supplied by reference TRBV5-1 and TRBJ1-2, is KAGVTQTPRYLIKTRGQQVTLSCSPISGHRSVSWYQQTPGQGLQFLFEYFSETQRNKGNFPGRFSGRQFSNSRSEMNVSTLELGDSALYLCASQRGGDYGYTFGSGTRLTVV.

At least ten counts were recorded for this clone. The chain joins TRBV20-1 to TRBJ2-5, with 8 bases lining up with TRBD1. Germline CDR1 DFQATT, CDR2 SNEGSKA (reference sequence). CDR3 size: 11 residues. Trimming took 5 bases from V and 5 from J; bases not matched to a gene: 1. For the CDR3, the DNA is TGCAGTGCTGACAGGGGCGAGACCCAGTACTTC. Protein product: CSADRGETQYF.

Comment on this clone: The same CDR3 is also encoded by other DNA sequences in this sample. The chain carries TRBV5-4 and TRBJ1-5; 7 positions match TRBD1. Looked up from germline, CDR1 is SGHNT and CDR2 is YYREEE (reference sequence). J lost 5 bases, V lost 2 bases, and 1 base had no gene match. The CDR3 is 13 residues long. This chain's CDR3 is CASSLGGDQPQHF. Here the CDR3 DNA reads TGTGCCAGCAGCTTAGGGGGCGATCAGCCCCAGCATTTT.

The J gene is TRBJ2-3, the V gene TRBV5-4; 8 bases agree with TRBD2. With V trimmed by 4 bases and J by 0 bases, 7 bases remained unmatched. CDR3 length: 16 amino acids. Germline V lookup: CDR1 SGHNT, CDR2 YYREEE (reference sequence). In nucleotides, the CDR3 is TGTGCCAGCAGCCCGACTAGCGTCACTAGCACAGATACGCAGTATTTT. Protein product: CASSPTSVTSTDTQYF.

J is TRBJ1-5 and V is TRBV19; D not resolved. V was clipped by 4 bases and J by 2 bases, with 21 bases between them. Germline loops: CDR1 LNHDA, CDR2 SQIVND (reference sequence). There are 18 residues in the CDR3. The CDR3 nucleotides are TGTGCCAGTAGTACTATAGAATGGGCGGACTTTGGCAATCAGCCCCAGCATTTT. Translated: CASSTIEWADFGNQPQHF.

With regard to this clone: The same CDR3 also results from other DNA sequences found in this sample. The chain links TRBV6-5 to TRBJ1-1; no firm D call. V gave up 5 bases and J gave up 1 base, with 5 bases separating them. The CDR3 runs 12 residues. Per germline, CDR1 MNHEY and CDR2 SVGAGI. For the CDR3, the DNA is TGTGCCAGCAGTCGGGGGAACACTGAAGCTTTCTTT. It encodes CASSRGNTEAFF.

J is TRBJ1-6 and V is TRBV7-8, with D possibly being TRBD1 (6 bases). The germline V gene has CDR1 SGHVS and CDR2 FQNEAQ. The CDR3 spans 16 residues. Deletions cut 6 bases from V and 7 bases from J, with 19 bases between. CDR3 DNA: TGTGCCAGCAGTTCACAGGGTTCCCTCTCCAATTCACCCCTCCACTTT. Amino acids: CASSSQGSLSNSPLHF.

The DNA for the CDR3 is TGCGCCAGCAGTACCGGGACAGGGGGGATGTTCTTC. Protein: CASSTGTGGMFF. V gene TRBV10-1 combines with J gene TRBJ2-1; the match to TRBD1 covers 11 bases. V was pared by 5 bases and J by 15 bases, with 6 bases of the junction left unmatched. This CDR3 spans 12 amino acids. From germline, CDR1 is WNHNN and CDR2 SYGVQD (reference sequence).

To note about this clone: The sample contains more than one DNA sequence encoding this CDR3. The DNA for the CDR3 is TGTGCCAGCAGCTCTGGACAGAACACTGAAGCTTTCTTT. Protein sequence: CASSSGQNTEAFF. This rearrangement joins TRBV7-3 to TRBJ1-1, with TRBD1 as a possible D gene (5 bases). The V and J ends lost 4 bases and 1 base respectively, with 7 bases between them. The germline CDR1 and CDR2 sequences are SGHTA and FQGTGA. The CDR3 totals 13 residues.